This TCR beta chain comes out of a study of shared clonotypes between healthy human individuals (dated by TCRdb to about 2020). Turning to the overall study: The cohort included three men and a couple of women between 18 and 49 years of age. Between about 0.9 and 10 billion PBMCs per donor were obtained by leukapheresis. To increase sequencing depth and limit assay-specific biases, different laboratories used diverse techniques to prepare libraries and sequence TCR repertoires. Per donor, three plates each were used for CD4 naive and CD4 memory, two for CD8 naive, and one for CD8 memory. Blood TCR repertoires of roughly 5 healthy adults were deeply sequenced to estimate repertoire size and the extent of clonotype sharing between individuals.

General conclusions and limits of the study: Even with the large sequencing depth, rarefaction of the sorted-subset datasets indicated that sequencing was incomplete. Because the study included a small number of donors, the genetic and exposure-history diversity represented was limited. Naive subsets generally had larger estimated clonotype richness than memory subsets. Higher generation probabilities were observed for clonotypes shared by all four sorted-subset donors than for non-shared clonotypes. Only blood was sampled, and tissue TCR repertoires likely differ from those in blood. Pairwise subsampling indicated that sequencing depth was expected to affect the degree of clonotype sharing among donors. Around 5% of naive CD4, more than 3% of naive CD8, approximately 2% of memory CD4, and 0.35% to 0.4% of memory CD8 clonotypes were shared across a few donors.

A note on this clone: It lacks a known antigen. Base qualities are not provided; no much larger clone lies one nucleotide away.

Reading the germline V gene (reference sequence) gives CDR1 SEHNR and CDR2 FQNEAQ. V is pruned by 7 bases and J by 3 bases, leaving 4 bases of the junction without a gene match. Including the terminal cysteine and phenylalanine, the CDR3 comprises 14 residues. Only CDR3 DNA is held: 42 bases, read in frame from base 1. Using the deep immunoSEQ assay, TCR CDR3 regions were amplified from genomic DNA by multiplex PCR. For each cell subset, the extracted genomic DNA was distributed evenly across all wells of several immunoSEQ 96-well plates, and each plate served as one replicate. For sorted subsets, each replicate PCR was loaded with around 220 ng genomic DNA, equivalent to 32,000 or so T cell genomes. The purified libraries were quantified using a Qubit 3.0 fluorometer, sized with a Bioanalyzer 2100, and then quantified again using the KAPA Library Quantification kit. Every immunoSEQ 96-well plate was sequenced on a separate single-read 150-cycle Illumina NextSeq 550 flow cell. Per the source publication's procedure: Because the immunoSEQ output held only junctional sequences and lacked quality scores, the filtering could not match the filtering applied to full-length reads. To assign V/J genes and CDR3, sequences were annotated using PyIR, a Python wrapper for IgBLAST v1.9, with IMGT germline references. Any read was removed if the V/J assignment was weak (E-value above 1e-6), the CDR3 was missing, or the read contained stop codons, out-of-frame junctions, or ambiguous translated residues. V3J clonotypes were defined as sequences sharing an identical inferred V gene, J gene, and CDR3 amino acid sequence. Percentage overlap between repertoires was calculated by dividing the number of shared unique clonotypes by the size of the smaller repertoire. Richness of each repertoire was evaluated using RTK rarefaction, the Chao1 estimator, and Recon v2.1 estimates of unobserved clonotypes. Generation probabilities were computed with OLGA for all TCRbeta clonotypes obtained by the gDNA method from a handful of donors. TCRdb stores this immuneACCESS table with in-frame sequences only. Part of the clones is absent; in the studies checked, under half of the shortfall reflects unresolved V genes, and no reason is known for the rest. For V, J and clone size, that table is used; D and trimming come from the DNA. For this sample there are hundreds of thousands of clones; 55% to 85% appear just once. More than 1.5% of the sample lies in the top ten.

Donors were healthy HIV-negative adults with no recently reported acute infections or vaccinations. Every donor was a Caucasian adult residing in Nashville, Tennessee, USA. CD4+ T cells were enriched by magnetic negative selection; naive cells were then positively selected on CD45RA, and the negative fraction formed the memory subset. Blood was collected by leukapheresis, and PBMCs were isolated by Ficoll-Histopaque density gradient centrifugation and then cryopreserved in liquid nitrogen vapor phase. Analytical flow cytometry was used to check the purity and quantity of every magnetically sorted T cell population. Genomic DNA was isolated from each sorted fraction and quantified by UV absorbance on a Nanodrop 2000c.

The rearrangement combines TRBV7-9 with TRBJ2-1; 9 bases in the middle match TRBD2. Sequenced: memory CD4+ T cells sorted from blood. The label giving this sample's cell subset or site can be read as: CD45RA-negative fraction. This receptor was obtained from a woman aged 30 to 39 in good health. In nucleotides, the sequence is TGTGCCAGCACTAGCGGGACGGACTACAATGAGCAGTTCTTC. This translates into CASTSGTDYNEQFF.